This T cell receptor (beta chain) originates from a study of blood T cell repertoires in COVID-19. The V and J ends lost 3 bases and 4 bases respectively, with 18 bases between them. CDR3 length: 16 residues. Germline CDR1 MDHEN, CDR2 SYDVKM. The repertoire was sequenced with immunoSEQ multiplex PCR; TCRdb's copy has only in-frame clones and lacks some. The repertoire holds 300,000 to 400,000 clones, about nine tenths seen once, with approximately 1.6% in the top ten. Followed over time, Seattle patients had been enrolled while infection was active. The source is a woman aged 25-40 years with COVID-19, enrolled during active disease. Sequenced sample: peripheral blood. The rearrangement links TRBV28 to TRBJ1-2; D gene uncertain. The CDR3 DNA reads TGTGCCAGCAGTTTTGATGTCCTCGCGCAATCCTATGGCTACACCTTC. It yields the protein CASSFDVLAQSYGYTF.